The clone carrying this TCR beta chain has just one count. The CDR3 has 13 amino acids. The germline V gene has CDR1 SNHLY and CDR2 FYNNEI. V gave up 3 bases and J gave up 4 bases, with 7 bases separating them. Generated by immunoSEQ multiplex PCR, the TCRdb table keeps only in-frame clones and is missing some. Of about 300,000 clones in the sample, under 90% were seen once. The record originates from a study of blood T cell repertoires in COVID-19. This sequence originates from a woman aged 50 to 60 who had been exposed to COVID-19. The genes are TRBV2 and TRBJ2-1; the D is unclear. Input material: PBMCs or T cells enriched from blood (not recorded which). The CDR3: CASSEAVYNEQFF. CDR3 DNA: TGTGCCAGCAGTGAGGCAGTTTACAATGAGCAGTTCTTC.